This TCR beta chain was observed in a study of cytomegalovirus exposure and HLA in healthy donors. Study-level results: Most TCR sequences showed up rarely, but some public TCRs showed up in many donors.

Of note for this clone: Antigen: not known.

Both 60 Vbeta primers and 13 Jbeta primers went into the PCR. Sequencing used immunoSEQ multiplex PCR; TCRdb keeps in-frame clones, though not all of them. This sample has 120,000 to 150,000 clones, with about 73% found just once. This CDR3 has 12 amino acids. Germline V lookup: CDR1 LNHDA, CDR2 SQIVND (reference sequence). With 7 bases clipped from V and 8 bases from J, the junction kept 6 bases outside the gene matches. The sequence came from a man aged 35 to 55 in good health and CMV-seropositive. The source material was PBMCs. V usage is TRBV19 and J usage is TRBJ1-2, with 8 bases fitting TRBD1. The chain's CDR3 is CASTSGGRGYTF. The CDR3 nucleotides read TGTGCCAGTACCTCAGGGGGCCGAGGCTACACCTTC.